This T cell receptor (beta chain) was documented in a study of blood T cells in healthy people across ages. The table lists this clonotype with a few counts. A second 7 to 11 cycle PCR used barcoded and J-beta primers. TCRdb analysed the 5' RACE reads with MiXCR anew, one entry per CDR3 protein. The sample has 450,000 to 600,000 distinct CDR3 sequences; 27% are singletons. Trimming left V 6 bases short and J 0 bases short, with 18 bases between. The germline V gene has CDR1 MDHEN and CDR2 SYDVKM. The CDR3 is 16 amino acids. This same sample was also part of a study on T cells of mothers and their children. This second study says: Reads recorded for TCR beta CDR3 numbered over 9.5 million per mother and roughly 3 million per child. Overlap measured in related mother-child pairs was slightly, non-significantly higher than in unrelated pairs.

Material: blood. The source of this sequence is a boy younger than 10 in good health. The V call is TRBV28, the J call TRBJ2-7; D is possibly TRBD2 (6 bases). DNA for the CDR3: TGTGCCAGCAGCTCCACCTCACTAGCTGCCTCCTACGAGCAGTACTTC. Encoded protein: CASSSTSLAASYEQYF.